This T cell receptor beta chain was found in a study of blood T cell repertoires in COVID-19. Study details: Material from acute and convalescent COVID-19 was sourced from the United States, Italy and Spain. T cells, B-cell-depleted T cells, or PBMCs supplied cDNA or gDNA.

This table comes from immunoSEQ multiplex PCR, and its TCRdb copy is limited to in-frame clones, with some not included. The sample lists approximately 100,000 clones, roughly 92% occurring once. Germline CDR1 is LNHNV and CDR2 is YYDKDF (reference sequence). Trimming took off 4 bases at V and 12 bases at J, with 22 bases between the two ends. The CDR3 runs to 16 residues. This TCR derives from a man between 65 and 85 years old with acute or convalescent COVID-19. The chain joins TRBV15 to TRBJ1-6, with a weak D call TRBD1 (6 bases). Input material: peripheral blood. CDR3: CATSIRQAPQFEPLHF. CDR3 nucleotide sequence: TGTGCCACCAGCATTCGACAGGCCCCACAATTTGAACCCCTCCACTTT. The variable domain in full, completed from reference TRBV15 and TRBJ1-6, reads DAMVIQNPRYQVTQFGKPVTLSCSQTLNHNVMYWYQQKSSQAPKLLFHYYDKDFNNEADTPDNFQSRRPNTSFCFLDIRSPGLGDTAMYLCATSIRQAPQFEPLHFGNGTRLTVT.